The clone carrying this T cell receptor (beta chain) was observed at least ten times. The sample is drawn from a study of T cells after yellow fever vaccination. Points from the study as a whole: The CD4 and CD8 compartments had a small share of their clonotypes in common.

The length of the CDR3 is 14 residues. With 4 bases removed from V and 3 bases from J, the gap between germline ends came to 12 bases. The V gene's germline CDR1 is SGHTA and CDR2 FQGNSA. A single record per CDR3 protein comes from TCRdb applying MiXCR to the 5' RACE reads. The sample consists of around 26,000 distinct CDR3 sequences, around 3.5% of them appearing once. Sequenced here: PBMCs, either bulk or a sorted T-cell subset (CD4+, CD8+, memory, or dextramer-sorted; not recorded which), sampled roughly seven weeks after the first yellow fever vaccination. The V call is TRBV7-2, the J call TRBJ1-1; tentative D call: TRBD1 (5 bases). The origin of this receptor is a man aged 18 to 29 who received the YFV17D yellow fever vaccine. The CDR3 region is CASSWDGRYTEAFF. The CDR3 bases are TGTGCCAGCAGCTGGGACGGCCGTTACACTGAAGCTTTCTTT.